The 28 T cell receptor beta chains in this list originate from one sample, sequenced in a study of CD8+CD57+ T cells in acquired aplastic anemia. It was genomic DNA that served as the template for profiling TCR beta VDJ and CDR3. Using its own MiXCR run on the reads, TCRdb lists one record per CDR3 protein. Counted here are more than 150,000 distinct CDR3 sequences, around 50% occurring once; the ten biggest clones make up 10% to 15%. Those patients picked for sequencing had displayed CD8+CD57+ cell expansion on flow cytometry. Sequenced: sorted CD4+, CD8+, or CD8+CD57+ T cells (not recorded which) from PBMCs. The receptors here all came from a human donor with aplastic anemia.

The V and J genes are TRBV12-3 or TRBV12-4 and TRBJ1-3; maybe TRBD1 (5 bases). This CDR3 is 14 amino acids long. The germline V and J ends were trimmed by 0 bases and 9 bases, with 12 bases remaining between them. CDR3 DNA sequence: TGTGCCAGCAGTTTAGCAGGGGATAGAGGCACCATATATTTT. It translates to CASSLAGDRGTIYF.

This clonotype was seen more than once but under ten times. The chain uses TRBV15 and TRBJ1-1; D gene uncertain. With 0 bases removed from V and 0 bases from J, the gap between germline ends came to 8 bases. The CDR3 is 15 amino acids. In germline, CDR1 is LNHNV, CDR2 YYDKDF (reference sequence). This CDR3 reads CATSREGWVNTEAFF. CDR3 bases: TGTGCCACCAGCAGAGAAGGGTGGGTGAACACTGAAGCTTTCTTT. The variable domain in full, completed from reference TRBV15 and TRBJ1-1, reads DAMVIQNPRYQVTQFGKPVTLSCSQTLNHNVMYWYQQKSSQAPKLLFHYYDKDFNNEADTPDNFQSRRPNTSFCFLDIRSPGLGDTAMYLCATSREGWVNTEAFFGQGTRLTVV.

V is TRBV7-2 and J is TRBJ2-7; D is ambiguous. This CDR3 region has 14 residues. In germline, CDR1 is SGHTA, CDR2 FQGNSA. Trimming removed 3 bases at V and 3 bases at J, with 12 bases between. Here the CDR3 DNA reads TGTGCCAGCAGCTTTACCCCACTCAGCTACGAGCAGTACTTC. This encodes CASSFTPLSYEQYF.

This clonotype appeared a few times. The V and J genes are TRBV10-3 and TRBJ1-2, with 9 bases that match TRBD1. V gave up 4 bases and J gave up 4 bases; unmatched junction bases: 7. CDR1 and CDR2 from the germline V gene are ENHRY and SYGVKD. This CDR3 has 15 amino acids. DNA for the CDR3: TGTGCCATCAGTGCCGGGACAGGGACTCTCTATGGCTACACCTTC. Translating gives CAISAGTGTLYGYTF.

This chain connects TRBV20-1 to TRBJ2-5, with D perhaps assigned TRBD1 or TRBD2 (5 bases each). The J call may not be correct, given that the DNA end is closer to TRBJ2-7. The CDR3 loop spans 12 amino acids. Germline CDR1 and CDR2: DFQATT and SNEGSKA (reference sequence). The CDR3 sequence is CSQTGANTEQYF. The DNA for the CDR3 is TGCAGTCAGACCGGGGCCAATACCGAGCAGTACTTC.

This clonotype was observed a handful of times. The chain employs TRBV6-1 and TRBJ2-7, with TRBD1 matching over 8 bases. V lost 6 bases, J lost 3 bases, and 1 base stayed unmatched. The CDR3 is made up of 12 amino acids. Germline CDR1 reads MNHNS; CDR2 reads SASEGT. As DNA, the CDR3 is TGTGCCAGCAGACAGGGGGACTACGAGCAGTACTTC. It is translated as CASRQGDYEQYF.

This chain joins TRBV15 and TRBJ2-3; a possible D gene is TRBD2 (5 bases). CDR1 is LNHNV, CDR2 YYDKDF, per germline (reference sequence). The ends were cut back, 5 bases at V and 2 bases at J, with 14 bases in the middle. The CDR3 runs to 15 residues. The CDR3 nucleotides read TGTGCCACCAGCCCAACGCGGGTACCCACAGATACGCAGTATTTT. Amino acid sequence: CATSPTRVPTDTQYF.

The V gene is TRBV20-1, the J gene TRBJ2-5; D call uncertain. CDR1 DFQATT and CDR2 SNEGSKA come from the germline V gene (reference sequence). CDR3 size: 12 residues. Trimming left V 2 bases short and J 0 bases short, with 4 bases between. CDR3 loop: CSARQYQETQYF. CDR3 in DNA: TGCAGTGCTAGACAGTACCAAGAGACCCAGTACTTC.

This clonotype was detected many times. The J gene is TRBJ1-1, the V gene TRBV15; no clear D gene. Per germline, CDR1 LNHNV and CDR2 YYDKDF (reference sequence). There are 14 residues in the CDR3. Trimming removed 0 bases at V and 1 base at J, with 6 bases between. The CDR3 region has the DNA TGTGCCACCAGCAGAGATTGGACGAACACTGAAGCTTTCTTT. Translation gives CATSRDWTNTEAFF.

The gene calls are TRBV15 and TRBJ1-6; D is perhaps TRBD1 (6 bases). This CDR3 region has 14 residues. Germline CDR1 is LNHNV and CDR2 is YYDKDF (reference sequence). Trimming shortened V by 4 bases and J by 8 bases, and 12 bases separated the two germline ends. CDR3 sequence (DNA): TGTGCCACCAGCAAAGGGGGGCAGGATTCACCCCTCCACTTT. Translation gives CATSKGGQDSPLHF.

The chain uses TRBV11-2 and TRBJ2-1; the match to TRBD1 covers 7 bases. The J segment lost 3 bases and the V segment lost 5 bases, leaving 7 bases of the junction unmatched. Looked up from germline, CDR1 is SGHAT and CDR2 is FQNNGV. The CDR3 runs 15 residues. This chain's CDR3 is CASSPTGQVYNEQFF. The CDR3 region has the DNA TGTGCCAGCAGCCCGACAGGACAGGTCTACAATGAGCAGTTCTTC.

This clonotype was picked up many times. The rearrangement uses TRBV19 and TRBJ1-5; 11 nucleotides line up with TRBD1. Per germline, CDR1 LNHDA and CDR2 SQIVND (reference sequence). The CDR3 runs 15 residues. After removal of 10 bases from V and 7 bases from J, the junction contained 12 bases not matched to a gene. The CDR3 DNA sequence: TGTGCCACAACTAAGGACAGGGGGCTCGAGCAGCCCCAGCATTTT. It yields the protein CATTKDRGLEQPQHF.

This clonotype has a count of ten or more. V usage is TRBV7-8 and J usage is TRBJ2-5, with D possibly matching TRBD2 (7 bases). Trimming stripped 1 base from V and 5 bases from J, with 14 bases between. Germline CDR1 and CDR2: SGHVS and FQNEAQ. The CDR3 has 15 residues. The CDR3 loop reads CASSLDGGRGETQYF. DNA of the CDR3: TGTGCCAGCAGCTTAGACGGGGGGCGCGGTGAGACCCAGTACTTC.

This clonotype was picked up many times. V usage is TRBV7-3 and J usage is TRBJ1-1, with a possible D match to TRBD1 (6 bases). The germline V and J ends were trimmed by 2 bases and 0 bases, with 16 bases remaining between them. The CDR3 has 17 amino acids. Germline CDR1 and CDR2: SGHTA and FQGTGA. CDR3 protein: CASSLAWGHFMNTEAFF. Here the CDR3 DNA reads TGTGCCAGCAGCTTAGCGTGGGGACACTTCATGAACACTGAAGCTTTCTTT. The full variable domain, rest sourced from reference TRBV7-3 and TRBJ1-1, is GAGVSQTPSNKVTEKGKYVELRCDPISGHTALYWYRQSLGQGPEFLIYFQGTGAADDSGLPNDRFFAVRPEGSVSTLKIQRTERGDSAVYLCASSLAWGHFMNTEAFFGQGTRLTVV.

The chain joins TRBV6-1 to TRBJ1-5, with D unclear. The germline gives CDR1 MNHNS, CDR2 SASEGT. The V end was cut by 0 bases, the J end by 2 bases, with 11 bases between. This CDR3 has 16 residues. As DNA, the CDR3 is TGTGCCAGCAGTGAAGCTAGGAGTATTCGCAATCAGCCCCAGCATTTT. It is translated as CASSEARSIRNQPQHF.

The chain uses TRBV10-3 and TRBJ2-3; no reliable D call. The germline V gene has CDR1 ENHRY and CDR2 SYGVKD. V lost 3 bases and J lost 4, with 5 bases in between. This CDR3 region has 12 residues. CDR3 region: CAISEFSDTQYF. DNA for the CDR3: TGTGCCATCAGTGAATTTTCAGATACGCAGTATTTT.

This clonotype showed up many times. The V gene is TRBV19, the J gene TRBJ2-1; D remains unclear. The CDR3 loop spans 13 amino acids. V lost 7 bases, J lost 4 bases, and 11 bases lay in between. Germline lookup yields CDR1 LNHDA and CDR2 SQIVND (reference sequence). The CDR3 DNA is TGTGCCAGTAACCAGGACGGTTACAATGAGCAGTTCTTC. As protein: CASNQDGYNEQFF.

At least ten counts were recorded for this clonotype. The chain employs TRBV10-3 and TRBJ1-3; 7 bases fit TRBD1. The V and J ends lost 3 bases and 4 bases, in that order; junction bases with no gene match: 9. Germline-derived CDR1 and CDR2 are ENHRY and SYGVKD. The CDR3 spans 16 residues. CDR3 residues: CAISDPGTALGNTIYF. CDR3 bases: TGTGCCATCAGTGACCCAGGGACAGCTCTCGGAAACACCATATATTTT.

CDR3 loop: CASSIDRYSPLHF. CDR3 in DNA: TGTGCCAGTAGTATCGACAGGTATTCACCCCTCCACTTT. The rearrangement joins TRBV19 to TRBJ1-6; a possible D gene is TRBD1 (6 bases). The germline V gene encodes CDR1 LNHDA and CDR2 SQIVND (reference sequence). Trimming removed 3 bases at V and 8 bases at J, with 8 bases between. The CDR3 has 13 residues.

Ten or more counts support this clonotype. This rearrangement joins TRBV5-1 to TRBJ1-3; possibly TRBD1 for D (5 bases). Deletions cut 4 bases from V and 4 bases from J, with 18 bases between. Looked up from germline, CDR1 is SGHRS and CDR2 is YFSETQ. This CDR3 contains 16 residues. The DNA of the CDR3 is TGCGCCAGCAGCCCGGTGACAGTCTCCCTCGGAAACACCATATATTTT. It is translated as CASSPVTVSLGNTIYF.

This rearrangement joins TRBV2 to TRBJ1-2; D is uncertain. The CDR3 spans 14 residues. The germline V gene has CDR1 SNHLY and CDR2 FYNNEI. With 8 bases removed from V and 2 bases from J, the gap between germline ends came to 15 bases. The CDR3, as DNA: TGTGCCAGCGGGAACAGCCTGAAGAACTATGGCTACACCTTC. Translated, it gives CASGNSLKNYGYTF.

The rearrangement links TRBV27 to TRBJ2-3, with 9 bases fitting TRBD2. The V gene end was trimmed by 5 bases and the J gene end by 3 bases; junction bases not matched to a gene: 9. Looked up from germline, CDR1 is MNHEY and CDR2 is SMNVEV (reference sequence). CDR3 size: 16 residues. CDR3 amino acids: CASSGERGAGTDTQYF. Here the CDR3 DNA reads TGTGCCAGCAGTGGTGAGCGGGGGGCTGGGACAGATACGCAGTATTTT.

This clonotype was seen a handful of times. The chain is built from TRBV30 and TRBJ1-1; TRBD1 aligns across 9 bases. In germline, CDR1 is GTSNPN, CDR2 SVGIG (reference sequence). The CDR3 runs to 16 residues. After removal of 3 bases from V and 3 bases from J, the junction contained 11 bases not matched to a gene. The CDR3, as DNA: TGTGCCTGGAGGCGGGGGGGGACAGGGAAACACACTGAAGCTTTCTTT. Translating gives CAWRRGGTGKHTEAFF.

This clonotype was counted at least ten times. V is TRBV2 and J is TRBJ2-5; 9 bases line up with TRBD2. CDR1 is SNHLY, CDR2 FYNNEI, per germline. There are 17 residues in the CDR3. Germline trimming cut 0 bases from V and 5 bases from J; bases unmatched to any gene: 10. The CDR3 reads CASSEARRGGARETQYF. The CDR3 DNA reads TGTGCCAGCAGTGAAGCGCGTCGCGGGGGGGCCCGCGAGACCCAGTACTTC.

This chain links TRBV7-9 with TRBJ2-5; TRBD2 matches at 13 bases. Germline assignment: CDR1 SEHNR and CDR2 FQNEAQ (reference sequence). This CDR3 region has 14 residues. V shed 4 bases and J 4 bases; nucleotides not matched to a gene: 0. The CDR3 here is CASSWTSGRETQYF. The CDR3 DNA follows: TGTGCCAGCAGCTGGACTAGCGGGAGAGAGACCCAGTACTTC.

At least ten counts were recorded for this clonotype. The CDR3 nucleotides read TGTGCCAGCAGGTCCGGCCTAACCAGGGGCCTCGGCACTGAAGCTTTCTTT. Protein sequence: CASRSGLTRGLGTEAFF. V usage is TRBV12-3 or TRBV12-4 and J usage is TRBJ1-1; possibly TRBD1 for D (6 bases). Trimming took 6 bases from V and 4 from J, leaving 24 bases between them. The length of the CDR3 is 17 residues.

This clonotype was seen many times. The V gene is TRBV10-3, the J gene TRBJ1-2; 9 bases agree with TRBD1. After removal of 10 bases from V and 4 bases from J, the junction contained 4 bases not matched to a gene. CDR3 length: 12 residues. Germline values: CDR1 ENHRY, CDR2 SYGVKD. In nucleotides, the CDR3 is TGTGCCACAGAACAGGGGGCCTATGGCTACACCTTC. This codes for CATEQGAYGYTF.

This chain links TRBV19 with TRBJ2-7; 9 bases align to TRBD1. Germline CDR1 reads LNHDA; CDR2 reads SQIVND (reference sequence). The CDR3 contains 16 residues. The J segment lost 3 bases and the V segment lost 5 bases, leaving 11 bases of the junction unmatched. The CDR3 coding sequence is TGTGCCAGTAGTCCCCCAGGGGGGACAGGGAGCTACGAGCAGTACTTC. Translating gives CASSPPGGTGSYEQYF. The full variable domain, its missing parts supplied by reference TRBV19 and TRBJ2-7, is DGGITQSPKYLFRKEGQNVTLSCEQNLNHDAMYWYRQDPGQGLRLIYYSQIVNDFQKGDIAEGYSVSREKKESFPLTVTSAQKNPTAFYLCASSPPGGTGSYEQYFGPGTRLTVT.